The clone carrying this T cell receptor beta chain showed up many times. The antigen remains unidentified. Individual cDNA molecules received unique molecular identifiers during library preparation. TCRdb redid the calling of the 5' RACE reads with MiXCR, one entry per CDR3 protein. Among about 50,000 distinct CDR3 sequences, less than 9.5% were seen once, and the ten largest hold 4% to 5.5%. In germline, CDR1 is SGHAT, CDR2 FQNNGV. With 5 bases removed from V and 3 bases from J, the gap between germline ends came to 16 bases. CDR3 size: 15 residues. This specimen belongs to a study of early T cells in non-severe SARS-CoV-2 infection. Study results and caveats: Missing private and CD4 specificities, VDJdb matching favored anti-spike CD8 responses.

Material: whole blood, obtained at baseline. This rearrangement joins TRBV11-2 to TRBJ1-2, with a tentative D call TRBD1 (5 bases). The receptor was isolated from an adult who was a healthcare worker with PCR-confirmed SARS-CoV-2 infection or an uninfected control (not recorded which). The CDR3 region has the DNA TGTGCCAGCAGCCCCAGCCGGGGCGCTTACTATGGCTACACCTTC. Translating it yields CASSPSRGAYYGYTF.